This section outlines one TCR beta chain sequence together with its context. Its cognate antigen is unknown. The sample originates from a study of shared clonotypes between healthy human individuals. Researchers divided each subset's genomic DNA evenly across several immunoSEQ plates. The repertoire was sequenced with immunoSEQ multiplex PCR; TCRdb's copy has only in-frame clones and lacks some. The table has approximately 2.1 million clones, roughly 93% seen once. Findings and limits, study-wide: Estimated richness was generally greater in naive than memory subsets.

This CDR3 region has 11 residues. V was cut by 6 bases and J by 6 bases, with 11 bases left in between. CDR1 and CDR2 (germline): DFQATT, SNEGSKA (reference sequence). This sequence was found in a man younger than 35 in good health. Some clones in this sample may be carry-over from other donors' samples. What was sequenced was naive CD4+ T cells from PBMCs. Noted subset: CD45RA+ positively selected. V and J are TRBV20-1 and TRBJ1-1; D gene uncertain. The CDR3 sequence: CSAVGISEAFF. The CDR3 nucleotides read TGCAGTGCGGTTGGGATTTCTGAAGCTTTCTTT.